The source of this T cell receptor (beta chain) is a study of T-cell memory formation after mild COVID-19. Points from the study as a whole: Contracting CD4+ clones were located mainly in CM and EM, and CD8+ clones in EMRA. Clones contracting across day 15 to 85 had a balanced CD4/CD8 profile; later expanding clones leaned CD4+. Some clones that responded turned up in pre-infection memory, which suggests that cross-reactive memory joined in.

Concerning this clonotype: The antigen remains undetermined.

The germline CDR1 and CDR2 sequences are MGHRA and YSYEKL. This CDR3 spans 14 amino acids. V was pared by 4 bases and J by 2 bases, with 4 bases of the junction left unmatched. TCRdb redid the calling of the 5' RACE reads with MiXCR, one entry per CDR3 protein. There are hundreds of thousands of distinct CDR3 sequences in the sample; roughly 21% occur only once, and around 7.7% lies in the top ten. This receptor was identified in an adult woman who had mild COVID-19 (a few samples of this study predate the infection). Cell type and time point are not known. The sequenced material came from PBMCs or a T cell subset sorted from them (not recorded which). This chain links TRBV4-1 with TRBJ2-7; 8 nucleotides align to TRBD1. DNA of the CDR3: TGCGCCAGCAGCCCCGAGACAGGGGCCTACGAGCAGTACTTC. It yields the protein CASSPETGAYEQYF.